This T cell receptor (beta chain) was retrieved from a study of shared T cell receptors in the human thymus. Only in-frame clones appear in the TCRdb table, and some are missing; sequencing was by immunoSEQ multiplex PCR. Of some 700,000 clones detected, 80% to 90% appear once; the ten largest clones hold around 0.0099%. The CDR3 has 17 amino acids. Germline V gene data show CDR1 as KGHSH and CDR2 as LQKENI. J was trimmed by 3 bases and V by 3 bases; bases with no gene match: 6. In addition, the sample was reused for a study of human thymus T cells. That paper adds: Having surgery to correct congenital heart defects, healthy Finnish infants acted as the donors. Corrective heart surgery yielded the resections from which the thymus tissue came. Across thymic and blood repertoires, the usage of V and J genes appeared to be biased.

This sequence joins TRBV18 and TRBJ2-3, with 13 bases aligning to TRBD2. Sequencing was done on a sample of thymocytes. This clonotype was obtained from a girl under three years old with a congenital heart defect. The CDR3 nucleotides read TGTGCCAGCTCACCCCGCGGGACTAGCGGGGATACAGATACGCAGTATTTT. Its translation is CASSPRGTSGDTDTQYF.